Listed here are 12 T cell receptor beta chains from one sample, sequenced in a study of shared clonotypes between healthy human individuals. The assay was immunoSEQ multiplex PCR, and TCRdb's table has in-frame clones only and misses some. The sample lists over a million clones, 95% to 99% occurring once. Specimen: naive CD4+ T cells sorted from blood. Subset described: CD45RA+ positively selected. All receptors come from a young man in good health.

The V gene is TRBV2, the J gene TRBJ1-4; D is undetermined. The CDR3 contains 14 residues. Germline CDR1 reads SNHLY; CDR2 reads FYNNEI. The V end lost 6 bases, the J end lost 7 bases, and 15 bases lay between the germline ends. The CDR3 region is CASSVKGFLEKLFF. Written as DNA, the CDR3 is TGTGCCAGCAGCGTGAAGGGTTTTCTTGAAAAACTGTTTTTT.

The genes are TRBV4-2 and TRBJ2-7, with D possibly being TRBD1 or TRBD2 (5 bases each). From germline, CDR1 is LGHNA and CDR2 YNFKEQ. V lost 1 base, J lost 2 bases, and 18 bases lay in between. The CDR3 is 17 residues long. The CDR3 nucleotides are TGTGCCAGCAGCCAAGCCTTCGTTCCGGGACGGCCCTACGAGCAGTACTTC. Translated, it gives CASSQAFVPGRPYEQYF.

For the CDR3, the DNA is TGTGCCAGTAGTCCGCCCTCAATAGCGGCAGGTAGGAAGTATTTT. It yields the protein CASSPPSIAAGRKYF. This sequence joins TRBV19 and TRBJ2-3; perhaps TRBD2 as D (6 bases). The CDR3 consists of 15 residues. The V and J ends lost 5 bases and 13 bases respectively, with 25 bases between them. The germline gives CDR1 LNHDA, CDR2 SQIVND (reference sequence).

The chain combines TRBV7-9 with TRBJ2-7, with no clear D. Trimming pared 4 bases from V and 3 bases from J, leaving 16 bases between. The CDR3 covers 15 residues. CDR1 is SEHNR, CDR2 FQNEAQ, per germline (reference sequence). The CDR3 sequence: CASSSVRTPIYEQYF. The CDR3 bases are TGTGCCAGCAGCTCGGTGCGGACGCCTATCTACGAGCAGTACTTC.

The V call is TRBV9, the J call TRBJ2-2, with a possible D match to TRBD2 (6 bases). This CDR3 is built from 16 residues. Germline values: CDR1 SGDLS, CDR2 YYNGEE. V dropped 0 bases and J dropped 2 bases, with 11 bases sitting between them. The CDR3 loop is CASSVALGLNTGELFF. CDR3 DNA sequence: TGTGCCAGCAGCGTAGCTCTGGGACTCAACACCGGGGAGCTGTTTTTT.

The chain recombines TRBV9 with TRBJ2-2; no reliable D call. The CDR3 contains 16 residues. The V end was cut by 0 bases, the J end by 0 bases, with 9 bases between. Germline-derived CDR1 and CDR2 are SGDLS and YYNGEE. The DNA of the CDR3 is TGTGCCAGCAGCGTAGATGCAGGCCCGAACACCGGGGAGCTGTTTTTT. Translating gives CASSVDAGPNTGELFF.

V usage is TRBV28 and J usage is TRBJ1-2; TRBD1 is a possible D gene (6 bases). The length of the CDR3 is 16 residues. Trimming left V 5 bases short and J 2 bases short, with 18 bases between. The germline gives CDR1 MDHEN, CDR2 SYDVKM. CDR3 nucleotides: TGTGCCAGCAGTATCAGAAGGGGGGCCCTAAACTATGGCTACACCTTC. Translation gives CASSIRRGALNYGYTF.

This chain connects TRBV2 to TRBJ1-1; tentative D call: TRBD1 (6 bases). Per germline, CDR1 SNHLY and CDR2 FYNNEI. V lost 5 bases and J 1 base, leaving 8 bases between the germline ends. The CDR3 covers 13 residues. The CDR3 DNA follows: TGTGCCAGCAGTTCGGACAGGAACACTGAAGCTTTCTTT. Protein sequence: CASSSDRNTEAFF. The full variable domain, with the rest looked up from reference TRBV2 and TRBJ1-1, is EPEVTQTPSHQVTQMGQEVILRCVPISNHLYFYWYRQILGQKVEFLVSFYNNEISEKSEIFDDQFSVERPDGSNFTLKIRSTKLEDSAMYFCASSSDRNTEAFFGQGTRLTVV.

The rearrangement joins TRBV29-1 to TRBJ2-1; D remains ambiguous. The V and J ends lost 6 bases and 5 bases respectively, with 17 bases between them. The CDR3 length is 14 residues. The germline CDR1 and CDR2 sequences are SQVTM and ANQGSEA. DNA for the CDR3: TGCAGCGTATACAGTAGTCCTTCCCACAATGAGCAGTTCTTC. As protein: CSVYSSPSHNEQFF.

The J gene is TRBJ1-1, the V gene TRBV7-9; 10 bases map to TRBD1. Germline V gene sequence: CDR1 SEHNR, CDR2 FQNEAQ (reference sequence). This CDR3 is 15 amino acids long. V was clipped by 5 bases and J by 6 bases; unmatched bases: 9. CDR3 nucleotide sequence: TGTGCCAGCAGCCGACAGGGGGCACAGTTCGCTGAAGCTTTCTTT. This encodes CASSRQGAQFAEAFF.

This rearrangement joins TRBV5-4 to TRBJ2-3; no clear D. CDR1 and CDR2 (germline): SGHNT, YYREEE (reference sequence). V was shortened by 4 bases and J by 0 bases, with 6 bases between the two germline ends. This CDR3 is built from 13 residues. CDR3 coding DNA: TGTGCCAGCAGCAGGTCTAGCACAGATACGCAGTATTTT. It specifies CASSRSSTDTQYF. Variable domain in full (rest from reference TRBV5-4 and TRBJ2-3): ETGVTQSPTHLIKTRGQQVTLRCSSQSGHNTVSWYQQALGQGPQFIFQYYREEENGRGNFPPRFSGLQFPNYSSELNVNALELDDSALYLCASSRSSTDTQYFGPGTRLTVL.

The V call is TRBV4-1, the J call TRBJ2-6; D is ambiguous. The V and J ends lost 0 bases and 0 bases respectively, with 12 bases between them. The CDR3 covers 18 residues. Germline CDR1 and CDR2: MGHRA and YSYEKL. CDR3 residues: CASSQDRSGLSGANVLTF. The CDR3 coding sequence is TGCGCCAGCAGCCAAGATCGGTCAGGCCTCTCTGGGGCCAACGTCCTGACTTTC.